This T cell receptor beta chain was sequenced in a study of OX40 agonist ivuxolimab in advanced cancers. Study context: Every 2 weeks, ivuxolimab was infused into the patients intravenously at between 0.01 and 10 mg/kg. Cohort: 82.7% men, mean age around 60, aged roughly 23 to 79. Notes on the study in general: Nonresponders, in some cases, also had low normalized T-cell clonal expansion.

Germline trimming cut 3 bases from V and 4 bases from J; bases unmatched to any gene: 3. Germline V gives CDR1 ENHRY, CDR2 SYGVKD. This CDR3 contains 15 residues. Assay used: immunoSEQ multiplex PCR; TCRdb lists only in-frame clones, some missing. The sample carries fewer than 50,000 clones, roughly four fifths recorded once. As regards this clone: Its specificity is unknown.

The sequences come from CD4+ or CD8+ T cells sorted from blood, collected in a trial of the OX40 agonist ivuxolimab. The V and J genes are TRBV10-3 and TRBJ2-4, with 10 bases aligning to TRBD1. The clonotype originates from an adult with an advanced solid tumor such as melanoma, head and neck, liver or kidney cancer. The DNA for the CDR3 is TGTGCCATCAGTGATCCGGGACAGGGGAAAAACATTCAGTACTTC. Protein sequence: CAISDPGQGKNIQYF.